This T cell receptor (beta chain) was recovered during a study of blood T cell repertoires in COVID-19. As for the study in general: There were acute and convalescent COVID-19 samples, and they came from the United States, Italy and Spain. Sample material is recorded as cDNA or gDNA derived from T cells, B-cell-depleted T cells, or PBMCs.

Methods used by the authors: Estimated nucleated cell counts came from reference gene primer amplification. Clones were sequenced by immunoSEQ multiplex PCR, and TCRdb holds only the in-frame ones, with some missing. The V and J calls and clone size are taken from that table; D and trimming were inferred from the DNA. The table includes roughly 60,000 clones, 85% detected once. The ends were cut back, 0 bases at V and 2 bases at J, with 15 bases in the middle. CDR1 and CDR2 from the germline V gene are SGHRS and YFSETQ. The CDR3 has 17 amino acids. The sequence derives from a human donor in a cohort sampled during active COVID-19. Sequenced material: peripheral blood. This chain links TRBV5-1 with TRBJ1-5, with a tentative D call TRBD1 (5 bases). The CDR3 reads CASSLGAGRDGNQPQHF. CDR3 sequence (DNA): TGCGCCAGCAGCTTGGGTGCGGGGAGGGACGGCAATCAGCCCCAGCATTTT.